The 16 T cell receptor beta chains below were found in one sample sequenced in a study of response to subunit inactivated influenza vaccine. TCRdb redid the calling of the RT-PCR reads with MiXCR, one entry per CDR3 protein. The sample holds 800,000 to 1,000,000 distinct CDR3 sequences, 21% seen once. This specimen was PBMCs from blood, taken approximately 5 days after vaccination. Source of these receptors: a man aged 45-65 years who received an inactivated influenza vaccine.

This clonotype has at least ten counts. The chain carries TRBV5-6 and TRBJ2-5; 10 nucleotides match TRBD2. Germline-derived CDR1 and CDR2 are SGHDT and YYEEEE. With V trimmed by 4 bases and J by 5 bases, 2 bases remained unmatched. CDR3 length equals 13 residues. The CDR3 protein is CASSQGLAETQYF. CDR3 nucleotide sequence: TGTGCCAGCAGCCAGGGACTAGCGGAGACCCAGTACTTC.

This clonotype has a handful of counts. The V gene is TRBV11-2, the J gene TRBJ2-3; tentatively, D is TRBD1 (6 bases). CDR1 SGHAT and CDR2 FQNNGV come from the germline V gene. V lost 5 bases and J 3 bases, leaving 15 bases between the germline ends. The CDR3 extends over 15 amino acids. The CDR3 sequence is CASSPGQPFTDTQYF. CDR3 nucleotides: TGTGCCAGCAGCCCAGGACAGCCGTTTACAGATACGCAGTATTTT.

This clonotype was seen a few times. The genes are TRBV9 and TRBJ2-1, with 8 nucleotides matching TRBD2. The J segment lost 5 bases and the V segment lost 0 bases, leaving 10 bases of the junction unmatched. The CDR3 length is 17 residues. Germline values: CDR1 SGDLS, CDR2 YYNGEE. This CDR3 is CASSVATGRASDNEQFF. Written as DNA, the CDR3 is TGTGCCAGCAGCGTAGCTACCGGGAGGGCCTCAGACAATGAGCAGTTCTTC.

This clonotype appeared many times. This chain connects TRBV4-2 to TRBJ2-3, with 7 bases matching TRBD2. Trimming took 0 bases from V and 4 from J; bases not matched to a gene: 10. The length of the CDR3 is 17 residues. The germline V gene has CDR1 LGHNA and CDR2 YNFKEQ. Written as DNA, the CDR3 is TGTGCCAGCAGCCAAGACGTCCCGGGAGGTGATGCAGATACGCAGTATTTT. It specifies CASSQDVPGGDADTQYF.

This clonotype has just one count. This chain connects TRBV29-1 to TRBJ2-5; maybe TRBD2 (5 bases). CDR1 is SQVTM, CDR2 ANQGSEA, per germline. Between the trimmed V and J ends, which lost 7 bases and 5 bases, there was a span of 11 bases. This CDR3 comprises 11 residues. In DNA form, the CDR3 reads TGCAGCGCCGGGGTGCCGGAGACCCAGTACTTC. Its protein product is CSAGVPETQYF.

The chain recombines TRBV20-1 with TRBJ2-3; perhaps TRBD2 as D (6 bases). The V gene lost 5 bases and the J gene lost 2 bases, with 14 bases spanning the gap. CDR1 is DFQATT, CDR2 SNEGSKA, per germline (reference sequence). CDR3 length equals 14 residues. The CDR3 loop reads CSARRDFLTDTQYF. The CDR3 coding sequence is TGCAGTGCTCGCCGGGACTTCCTCACAGATACGCAGTATTTT.

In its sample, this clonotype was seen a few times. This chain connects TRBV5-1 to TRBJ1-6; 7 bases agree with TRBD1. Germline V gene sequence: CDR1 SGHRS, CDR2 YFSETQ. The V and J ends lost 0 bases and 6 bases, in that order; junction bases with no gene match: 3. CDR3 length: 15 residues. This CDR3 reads CASSLDRGFNSPLHF. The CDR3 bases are TGCGCCAGCAGCTTGGACAGGGGATTTAATTCACCCCTCCACTTT.

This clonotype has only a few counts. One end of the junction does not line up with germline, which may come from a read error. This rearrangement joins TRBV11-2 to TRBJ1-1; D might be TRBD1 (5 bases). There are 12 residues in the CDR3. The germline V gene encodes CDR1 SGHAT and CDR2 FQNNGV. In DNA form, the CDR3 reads TGTGCCAGCAGTTTAGGGGAGAGGGAAGCTTTCTTT. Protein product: CASSLGEREAFF.

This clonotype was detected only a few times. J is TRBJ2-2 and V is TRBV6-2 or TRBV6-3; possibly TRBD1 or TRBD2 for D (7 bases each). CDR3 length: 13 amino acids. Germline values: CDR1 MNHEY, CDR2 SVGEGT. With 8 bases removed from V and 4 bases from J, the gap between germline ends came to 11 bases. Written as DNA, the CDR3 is TGTGCCAGCCGGGGGGACAGCACCGGGGAGCTGTTTTTT. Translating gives CASRGDSTGELFF.

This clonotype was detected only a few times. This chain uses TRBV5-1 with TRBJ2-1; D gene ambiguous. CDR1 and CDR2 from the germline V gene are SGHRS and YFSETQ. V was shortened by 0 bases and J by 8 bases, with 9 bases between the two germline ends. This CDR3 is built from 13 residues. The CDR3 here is CASSLDPRDEQFF. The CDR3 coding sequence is TGCGCCAGCAGCTTGGACCCTCGCGATGAGCAGTTCTTC.

The CDR3 coding sequence is TGTGCCAGCAGTTTATACGGGGTCTCCCAAGAGACCCAGTACTTC. Translation gives CASSLYGVSQETQYF. The chain employs TRBV12-3 or TRBV12-4 and TRBJ2-5; D perhaps matches TRBD2 (5 bases). The CDR3 contains 15 residues. The V end was cut by 2 bases, the J end by 1 base, with 11 bases between.

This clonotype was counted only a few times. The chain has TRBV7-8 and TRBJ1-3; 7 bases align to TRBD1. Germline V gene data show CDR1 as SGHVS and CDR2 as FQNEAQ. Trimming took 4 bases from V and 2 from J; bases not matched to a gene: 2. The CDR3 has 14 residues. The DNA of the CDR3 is TGTGCCAGCAGCTACGACAGGGCTGGAAACACCATATATTTT. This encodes CASSYDRAGNTIYF.

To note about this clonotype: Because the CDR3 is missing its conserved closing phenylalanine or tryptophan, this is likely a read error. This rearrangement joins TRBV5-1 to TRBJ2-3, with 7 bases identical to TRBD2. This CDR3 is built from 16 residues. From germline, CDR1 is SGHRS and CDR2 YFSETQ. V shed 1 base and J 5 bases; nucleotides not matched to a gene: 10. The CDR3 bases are TGCGCCAGCAGCTTGATGTCCCAGCGGGGCAGAGATACGCAGTATTCT. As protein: CASSLMSQRGRDTQYS.

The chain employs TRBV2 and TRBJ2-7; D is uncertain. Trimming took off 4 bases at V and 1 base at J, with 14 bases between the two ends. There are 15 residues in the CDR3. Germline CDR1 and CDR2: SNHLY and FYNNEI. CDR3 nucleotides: TGTGCCAGCAGTGCCACGGACCGTCTATCCTACGAGCAGTACTTC. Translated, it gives CASSATDRLSYEQYF.

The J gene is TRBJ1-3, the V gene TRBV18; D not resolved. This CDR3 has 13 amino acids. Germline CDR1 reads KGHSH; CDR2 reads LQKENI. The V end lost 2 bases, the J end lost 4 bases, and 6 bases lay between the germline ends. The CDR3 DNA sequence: TGTGCCAGCTCACCAATTGGAGGAAACACCATATATTTT. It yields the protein CASSPIGGNTIYF. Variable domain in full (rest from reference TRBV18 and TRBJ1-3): NAGVMQNPRHLVRRRGQEARLRCSPMKGHSHVYWYRQLPEEGLKFMVYLQKENIIDESGMPKERFSAEFPKEGPSILRIQQVVRGDSAAYFCASSPIGGNTIYFGEGSWLTVV.

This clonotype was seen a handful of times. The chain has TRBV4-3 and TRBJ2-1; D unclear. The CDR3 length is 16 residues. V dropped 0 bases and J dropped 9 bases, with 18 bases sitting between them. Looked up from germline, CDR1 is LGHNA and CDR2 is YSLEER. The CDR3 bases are TGCGCCAGCAGCCAAGAAGGTACCCTCTCGTCTGGTGAGCAGTTCTTC. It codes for CASSQEGTLSSGEQFF.